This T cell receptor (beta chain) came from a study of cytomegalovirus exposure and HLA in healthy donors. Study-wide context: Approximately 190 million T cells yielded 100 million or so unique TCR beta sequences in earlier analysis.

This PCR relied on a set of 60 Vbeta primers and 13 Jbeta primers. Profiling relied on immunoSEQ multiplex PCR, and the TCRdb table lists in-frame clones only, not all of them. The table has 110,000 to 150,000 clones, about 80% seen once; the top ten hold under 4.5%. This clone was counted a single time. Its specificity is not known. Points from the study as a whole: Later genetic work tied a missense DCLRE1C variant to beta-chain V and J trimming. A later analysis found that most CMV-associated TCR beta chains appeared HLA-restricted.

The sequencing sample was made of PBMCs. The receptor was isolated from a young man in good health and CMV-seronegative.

The chain's CDR3 is CASSNTLQGLTQYF. CDR3 nucleotide sequence: TGTGCCAGCAGTAATACTCTACAGGGGTTGACCCAGTACTTC. V gene TRBV28 combines with J gene TRBJ2-5; 7 bases map to TRBD1. V lost 5 bases to trimming and J lost 7 bases; unmatched junction nucleotides: 10. The CDR3 totals 14 residues. CDR1 and CDR2 (germline): MDHEN, SYDVKM.